A single sample is the source of the 26 T cell receptor beta chains below, sequenced in a study of beta chain features in type 1 diabetes (dated by TCRdb to 2016 to 2018). Library preparation employed the immunoSEQ multiplex PCR assay. The entire amount of isolated RNA was reverse transcribed using the High Capacity cDNA Reverse Transcription Kit, so the sequenced TCRB transcripts were expressed ones. Drawn from immuneACCESS, this table holds only the in-frame rearrangements with V and J called that TCRdb kept. Clones are partly lost; checked studies trace under half to an unresolved V gene and leave the rest unexplained. This sample holds about 220,000 clones; roughly a tenth were observed only once. The top ten clonotypes cover over 1% of the sample. Sequencing was performed on central memory CD4+ T cells from blood. The receptor source for this set is a man aged 18 to 29 in good health.

This chain connects TRBV11-2 to TRBJ2-2; 8 nucleotides align to TRBD2. CDR1 SGHAT and CDR2 FQNNGV come from the germline V gene. V was pared by 2 bases and J by 9 bases, with 11 bases of the junction left unmatched. The CDR3 is 16 residues long. Here the CDR3 DNA reads TGTGCCAGCAGCTTAATGGGGACTAGTATCCCCCGGGAGCTGTTTTTT. The encoded protein is CASSLMGTSIPRELFF.

This chain links TRBV19 with TRBJ2-3; D is uncertain. Germline loops: CDR1 LNHDA, CDR2 SQIVND (reference sequence). V was shortened by 4 bases and J by 3 bases, with 5 bases between the two germline ends. The CDR3 has 12 residues. CDR3 amino acids: CASSRQTDTQYF. CDR3 in DNA: TGTGCCAGTAGTAGGCAGACAGATACGCAGTATTTT.

This clone was detected a few times. The gene calls are TRBV7-2 and TRBJ2-2; TRBD1 matches 7 bases. V lost 4 bases and J lost 3; bases outside the gene matches: 5. The CDR3 sequence is 15 residues long. Germline lookup yields CDR1 SGHTA and CDR2 FQGNSA. The CDR3 nucleotides are TGTGCCAGCAGCTATGGACAGGACGACACCGGGGAGCTGTTTTTT. Protein sequence: CASSYGQDDTGELFF.

The chain joins TRBV30 to TRBJ1-1; 7 bases align to TRBD1. Trimming removed 3 bases from V and 10 bases from J; junction bases left unmatched: 17. The CDR3 covers 15 residues. Germline values: CDR1 GTSNPN, CDR2 SVGIG (reference sequence). DNA of the CDR3: TGTGCCTGGAGGCACCCCCCACAGGGGAAGGTCGGAGCTTTCTTT. This encodes CAWRHPPQGKVGAFF.

The chain joins TRBV27 to TRBJ2-7; TRBD1 is a possible D gene (6 bases). CDR1 is MNHEY, CDR2 SMNVEV, per germline (reference sequence). The CDR3 has 12 amino acids. Trimming pared 7 bases from V and 0 bases from J, leaving 7 bases between. The CDR3 loop reads CASTGDSYEQYF. CDR3 in DNA: TGTGCCAGCACAGGGGACTCCTACGAGCAGTACTTC.

CDR3 DNA: TGTGCCACCAGGGGAGCGGGAGGTACAGATACGCAGTATTTT. As protein: CATRGAGGTDTQYF. This rearrangement joins TRBV15 to TRBJ2-3; 9 bases fit TRBD2. The CDR3 has 14 residues. Germline V gene lookup returns CDR1 LNHNV and CDR2 YYDKDF (reference sequence). The V segment lost 6 bases and the J segment 3 bases; nucleotides outside the gene matches: 4.

This clone has only a few counts. The genes are TRBV7-2 and TRBJ2-5; possible D gene TRBD2, 6 bases. V was cut by 1 base and J by 1 base, with 10 bases left in between. Germline assignment: CDR1 SGHTA and CDR2 FQGNSA. CDR3 length: 15 residues. The CDR3 region is CASSLVWGVQETQYF. DNA for the CDR3: TGTGCCAGCAGCTTAGTTTGGGGGGTCCAAGAGACCCAGTACTTC.

The chain has TRBV21-1 and TRBJ2-7; TRBD2 is taken as the D call from the table, unchecked against the DNA. TRBV21-1 is a pseudogene locus. The CDR3 has 16 amino acids. CDR3 in DNA: TGTGCCAGCAGCAAAGAAGTTCCGGCGGGGTCCTACGAGCAGTACTTC. Translated: CASSKEVPAGSYEQYF.

This clone has a count of ten or more. This chain links TRBV15 with TRBJ2-4, with D unclear. V shed 0 bases and J shed 0 bases, with 9 bases lying between them. The CDR3 runs 16 residues. The germline CDR1 and CDR2 sequences are LNHNV and YYDKDF (reference sequence). CDR3 DNA sequence: TGTGCCACCAGCAGAGATCGTTCGGTAGCCAAAAACATTCAGTACTTC. This translates into CATSRDRSVAKNIQYF.

This clone has only a few counts. The chain is built from TRBV29-1 and TRBJ2-1; TRBD1 matches 7 bases. V was clipped by 3 bases and J by 7 bases; unmatched bases: 6. Germline assignment: CDR1 SQVTM and CDR2 ANQGSEA. The CDR3 length is 13 residues. The CDR3: CSVDRSRGNEQFF. Here the CDR3 DNA reads TGCAGCGTTGATAGGTCCAGGGGGAATGAGCAGTTCTTC.

The chain has TRBV2 and TRBJ2-1, with 9 bases that match TRBD2. This CDR3 has 17 amino acids. V was pared by 4 bases and J by 6 bases, with 13 bases of the junction left unmatched. Germline V gene sequence: CDR1 SNHLY, CDR2 FYNNEI. CDR3 sequence: CASSVGGISGSSNEQFF. CDR3 nucleotides: TGTGCCAGCAGTGTCGGTGGTATTAGCGGGAGTTCCAATGAGCAGTTCTTC.

The chain is built from TRBV30 and TRBJ2-5; D may be TRBD1 or TRBD2 (5 bases each). CDR3 length equals 12 residues. The germline V and J ends were trimmed by 1 base and 2 bases, with 5 bases remaining between them. The germline gives CDR1 GTSNPN, CDR2 SVGIG (reference sequence). CDR3 sequence (DNA): TGTGCCTGGAGTGGGGGGCAAGAGACCCAGTACTTC. Its protein is CAWSGGQETQYF.

This clone turned up a few times. The V call is TRBV15, the J call TRBJ1-1; 10 bases fit TRBD1. The V and J ends lost 0 bases and 12 bases, in that order; junction bases with no gene match: 7. The CDR3 sequence is 14 residues long. Germline V gene data show CDR1 as LNHNV and CDR2 as YYDKDF (reference sequence). CDR3: CATSRDMTGGGSFF. CDR3 sequence (DNA): TGTGCCACCAGCAGAGATATGACAGGGGGCGGCTCTTTCTTT.

This clone showed up many times. The rearrangement links TRBV7-9 to TRBJ2-1; possible D gene TRBD2, 5 bases. With 7 bases removed from V and 2 bases from J, the gap between germline ends came to 18 bases. Germline V gene lookup returns CDR1 SEHNR and CDR2 FQNEAQ (reference sequence). The CDR3 is made up of 16 amino acids. CDR3 DNA sequence: TGTGCCAGCATCCCGGTAGGGCGGGCGACCTACAATGAGCAGTTCTTC. As protein: CASIPVGRATYNEQFF.

Comment on this clone: One junction end does not reproduce the germline sequence, and a read error may be involved. CDR3 residues: CASSRGQRSYEQYF. Written as DNA, the CDR3 is TGCGCCAGCAGCCGAGGACAGAGGTCCTACGAGCAGTACTTC. V is TRBV7-2 and J is TRBJ2-7, with TRBD1 as a possible D gene (6 bases). This CDR3 region has 14 residues. Germline assignment: CDR1 SGHTA and CDR2 FQGNSA.

CDR3 bases: TGTGCCAGCAGCTTAGTGTCAGGGCATGGCGAGCAGTACTTC. Its protein is CASSLVSGHGEQYF. The chain has TRBV7-8 and TRBJ2-7, with a tentative D call TRBD1 (5 bases). CDR1 and CDR2 from the germline V gene are SGHVS and FQNEAQ. CDR3 length: 14 residues. V was cut by 1 base and J by 6 bases, with 13 bases left in between.

This clone was seen a few times. This rearrangement joins TRBV6-6 to TRBJ2-7; TRBD2 might be the D (6 bases). V lost 2 bases, J lost 4 bases, and 12 bases lay in between. The germline V gene encodes CDR1 MNHNY and CDR2 SVGAGI (reference sequence). This CDR3 is built from 14 residues. The CDR3, as DNA: TGTGCCAGCAGTTACCTGCGAGGAGGGTACGAGCAGTACTTC. Translated: CASSYLRGGYEQYF.

The chain carries TRBV5-8 and TRBJ2-3; D might be TRBD1 or TRBD2, each matching 5 bases. The CDR3 loop spans 14 amino acids. CDR1 SGHTS and CDR2 YDEGEE come from the germline V gene. Trimming cost V 2 bases and J 4 bases, with 11 bases left between them. Here the CDR3 reads CASSFRDLSDTQYF. Written as DNA, the CDR3 is TGTGCCAGCAGCTTCAGGGACCTTTCAGATACGCAGTATTTT.

This clone was counted between two and nine times. This rearrangement joins TRBV29-1 to TRBJ2-3; D not certain. The ends were cut back, 4 bases at V and 0 bases at J, with 14 bases in the middle. CDR1 is SQVTM and CDR2 is ANQGSEA in the germline V gene. The CDR3 sequence is 15 residues long. Written as DNA, the CDR3 is TGCAGCGTTGTACAACCCCGTCCTAGCACAGATACGCAGTATTTT. Its translation: CSVVQPRPSTDTQYF.

The chain carries TRBV7-3 and TRBJ2-3, with TRBD2 matching 11 bases. The CDR3 loop spans 15 amino acids. CDR1 is SGHTA and CDR2 is FQGTGA in the germline V gene. V was pared by 4 bases and J by 0 bases, with 0 bases of the junction left unmatched. The CDR3 nucleotides read TGTGCCAGCAGCTGGACTAGCGGGAGCACAGATACGCAGTATTTT. Its translation: CASSWTSGSTDTQYF.

The chain combines TRBV7-3 with TRBJ2-1, with 7 bases that match TRBD2. The germline CDR1 and CDR2 sequences are SGHTA and FQGTGA. V dropped 4 bases and J dropped 1; count of bases not matched to a gene: 1. This CDR3 is built from 14 residues. CDR3 protein: CASSSGLSYNEQFF. CDR3 DNA: TGTGCCAGCAGCTCGGGACTATCCTACAATGAGCAGTTCTTC. The whole variable domain, remainder taken from reference TRBV7-3 and TRBJ2-1, is GAGVSQTPSNKVTEKGKYVELRCDPISGHTALYWYRQSLGQGPEFLIYFQGTGAADDSGLPNDRFFAVRPEGSVSTLKIQRTERGDSAVYLCASSSGLSYNEQFFGPGTRLTVL.

This rearrangement joins TRBV28 to TRBJ2-5, with D perhaps assigned TRBD1 or TRBD2 (5 bases each). From germline, CDR1 is MDHEN and CDR2 SYDVKM. The V end was cut by 6 bases, the J end by 5 bases, with 19 bases between. The CDR3 spans 15 residues. CDR3 coding DNA: TGTGCCAGCAGCTCCATAAACAGGCGGAGGGAGACCCAGTACTTC. It codes for CASSSINRRRETQYF.

V usage is TRBV9 and J usage is TRBJ2-1, with a weak D call TRBD2 (5 bases). The CDR3 extends over 16 amino acids. Looked up from germline, CDR1 is SGDLS and CDR2 is YYNGEE. Trimming removed 0 bases at V and 0 bases at J, with 10 bases between. CDR3 loop: CASSVDRGGSYNEQFF. Written as DNA, the CDR3 is TGTGCCAGCAGCGTAGATCGGGGTGGCTCCTACAATGAGCAGTTCTTC.

This clone has just a few counts. The chain joins TRBV2 to TRBJ1-5, with D perhaps matching TRBD1 (5 bases). This CDR3 has 12 residues. Germline assignment: CDR1 SNHLY and CDR2 FYNNEI. V was pared by 6 bases and J by 3 bases, with 6 bases between. The CDR3 DNA is TGTGCCAGCAGAGGGGACAATCAGCCCCAGCATTTT. Amino acid sequence: CASRGDNQPQHF.

This clone came up many times. The chain links TRBV5-1 to TRBJ2-2; D could derive from TRBD1 or TRBD2 (5 bases each). CDR1 and CDR2 from the germline V gene are SGHRS and YFSETQ. The V end was cut by 3 bases, the J end by 5 bases, with 11 bases between. The CDR3 sequence is 14 residues long. This CDR3 reads CASSWIGETGELFF. Written as DNA, the CDR3 is TGCGCCAGCAGCTGGATAGGGGAGACCGGGGAGCTGTTTTTT.

The genes are TRBV6-5 and TRBJ2-3; TRBD2 agrees at 14 bases. The CDR3 has 14 residues. V dropped 6 bases and J dropped 6; count of bases not matched to a gene: 2. Per germline, CDR1 MNHEY and CDR2 SVGAGI. The CDR3 nucleotides read TGTGCCAGCAGCAGGACTAGCGGGAGGGATACGCAGTATTTT. Its translation is CASSRTSGRDTQYF.